The present T cell receptor (beta chain) was sequenced within a study of T-cell memory formation after mild COVID-19. This clonotype was observed a handful of times. Its matching antigen is unknown. Trimming pared 3 bases from V and 4 bases from J, leaving 14 bases between. Germline CDR1 is SGHRS and CDR2 is YFSETQ. CDR3 length: 15 amino acids. Constant-segment primers were used for 5'RACE, and the resulting TCR alpha and TCR beta cDNA libraries carried sample barcodes and UMIs. TCRdb reanalysed the 5' RACE reads using MiXCR and keeps one entry per CDR3 protein. Counted here are roughly 190,000 distinct CDR3 sequences, approximately 10% occurring once; the ten biggest clones make up 3% to 3.5%. Study conclusions and caveats: Shrinking CD4+ clones resided mostly in CM and EM, and CD8+ ones in EMRA. Specificity for SARS-CoV-2 was not confirmed among the second-wave clones peaking on day 37.

Sequenced: PBMCs or a T cell subset sorted from them (not recorded which). The chain recombines TRBV5-1 with TRBJ1-5, with a tentative D call TRBD1 (6 bases). The clonotype comes from a man younger than 30 who had mild COVID-19 (a few samples of this study predate the infection). Cell type and time point are not known. Written as DNA, the CDR3 is TGCGCCAGCAGCTGGCAGGGGACCGCGAATCAGCCCCAGCATTTT. Translating gives CASSWQGTANQPQHF.